The rows below give T cell receptor beta chains drawn from one sample of a study of blood T cell repertoires in COVID-19. Measured with immunoSEQ multiplex PCR; TCRdb has only the in-frame clones, and not every one. Of about 250,000 clones detected, about 88% appear once; the ten largest clones hold about 3%. The specimen was PBMCs or T cells enriched from blood (not recorded which). Receptors originate from a woman aged 50 to 65 who had recovered from COVID-19. The CDR3 runs from the conserved cysteine through the conserved F or W. A D gene is named only where the DNA matches it firmly. Clone size is given for some rows only: seen once, a few or many times, or a class if the clone is expanded.

clone size: .; V gene: TRBV28; J gene: TRBJ2-7; D gene: .; CDR3 protein: CATQDSYEQYF; CDR3 DNA: TGTGCCACACAGGATAGCTACGAGCAGTACTTC
clone size: .; V gene: TRBV6-5; J gene: TRBJ1-2; D gene: TRBD1; CDR3 protein: CASSYSGQGNYGYTF; CDR3 DNA: TGTGCCAGCAGTTACTCCGGACAGGGGAACTATGGCTACACCTTC
clone size: .; V gene: TRBV15; J gene: TRBJ2-7; D gene: TRBD1; CDR3 protein: CATSRDRDRSSYEQYF; CDR3 DNA: TGTGCCACCAGCAGAGACCGGGACAGGAGCTCCTACGAGCAGTACTTC
clone size: .; V gene: TRBV6-2/TRBV6-3; J gene: TRBJ2-7; D gene: .; CDR3 protein: CASSSFGLRDSSGNEQYF; CDR3 DNA: TGTGCCAGCAGTTCATTTGGCCTGAGGGACTCCTCTGGTAACGAGCAGTACTTC
clone size: .; V gene: TRBV2; J gene: TRBJ2-2; D gene: TRBD2; CDR3 protein: CASDSSGTSGSGGELFF; CDR3 DNA: TGTGCCAGCGATTCAAGTGGGACTAGCGGGAGTGGCGGGGAGCTGTTTTTT
clone size: .; V gene: TRBV7-2; J gene: TRBJ2-2; D gene: .; CDR3 protein: CASSLVLLAGLGELFF; CDR3 DNA: TGTGCCAGCAGCTTAGTGCTCTTGGCGGGATTGGGGGAGCTGTTTTTT
clone size: once; V gene: TRBV24-1; J gene: TRBJ1-1; D gene: TRBD1; CDR3 protein: CATRTGTNTEAFF; CDR3 DNA: TGTGCCACCAGGACAGGGACGAACACTGAAGCTTTCTTT
clone size: once; V gene: TRBV2; J gene: TRBJ2-7; D gene: .; CDR3 protein: CASSSGLSSINEQYF; CDR3 DNA: TGTGCCAGCAGTTCCGGACTCTCTTCTATAAACGAGCAGTACTTC
clone size: .; V gene: TRBV28; J gene: TRBJ1-1; D gene: TRBD1; CDR3 protein: CASTPHLGGGANTEAFF; CDR3 DNA: TGTGCCAGCACCCCTCATCTTGGAGGGGGCGCGAACACTGAAGCTTTCTTT
clone size: few; V gene: TRBV29-1; J gene: TRBJ1-3; D gene: .; CDR3 protein: CSVLAGNTIYF; CDR3 DNA: TGCAGCGTCCTAGCTGGAAACACCATATATTTT
clone size: .; V gene: TRBV10-3; J gene: TRBJ2-1; D gene: TRBD2; CDR3 protein: CAIRASGNNEQFF; CDR3 DNA: TGTGCCATCCGGGCTAGCGGTAACAATGAGCAGTTCTTC
clone size: .; V gene: TRBV28; J gene: TRBJ2-1; D gene: TRBD2; CDR3 protein: CASSDLGTSGRAGQFF; CDR3 DNA: TGTGCCAGCAGTGATTTGGGGACTAGCGGGAGGGCCGGGCAGTTCTTC
clone size: .; V gene: TRBV19; J gene: TRBJ1-2; D gene: TRBD1; CDR3 protein: CASSPPDRGQGYTF; CDR3 DNA: TGTGCCAGTAGTCCCCCGGACAGGGGGCAAGGCTACACCTTC
clone size: .; V gene: TRBV7-8; J gene: TRBJ2-1; D gene: TRBD1; CDR3 protein: CASSKNNRDRTYEQFF; CDR3 DNA: TGTGCCAGCAGCAAAAACAACCGGGACAGAACCTATGAGCAGTTCTTC
clone size: .; V gene: TRBV28; J gene: TRBJ2-2; D gene: TRBD1; CDR3 protein: CASSPGGAVDTGELFF; CDR3 DNA: TGTGCCAGCAGTCCAGGGGGCGCAGTAGACACCGGGGAGCTGTTTTTT
clone size: .; V gene: TRBV1; J gene: TRBJ2-5; D gene: .; CDR3 protein: CTSSPERTSGSGTQYF; CDR3 DNA: TGCACCAGCAGCCCGGAAAGGACTAGCGGATCCGGGACCCAGTACTTC
clone size: .; V gene: TRBV5-6; J gene: TRBJ1-2; D gene: TRBD1; CDR3 protein: CASSLGRTGAPHGYTF; CDR3 DNA: TGTGCCAGCAGCTTGGGGCGGACAGGAGCCCCACATGGCTACACCTTC
clone size: .; V gene: TRBV30; J gene: TRBJ1-3; D gene: .; CDR3 protein: CAWSVTTSRGNTIYF; CDR3 DNA: TGTGCCTGGAGTGTAACCACCTCGAGAGGAAACACCATATATTTT
clone size: .; V gene: TRBV27; J gene: TRBJ2-7; D gene: TRBD2; CDR3 protein: CASSTTSGSGEQYF; CDR3 DNA: TGTGCCAGCAGTACGACTAGCGGGAGTGGTGAGCAGTACTTC
clone size: .; V gene: TRBV7-9; J gene: TRBJ1-4; D gene: .; CDR3 protein: CASSLVGRANEKLFF; CDR3 DNA: TGTGCCAGCAGCTTAGTAGGGAGGGCTAATGAAAAACTGTTTTTT
clone size: .; V gene: TRBV28; J gene: TRBJ1-5; D gene: .; CDR3 protein: CASSLAGVRPQHF; CDR3 DNA: TGTGCCAGCAGTTTGGCAGGTGTACGGCCCCAGCATTTT
clone size: .; V gene: TRBV11-2; J gene: TRBJ1-3; D gene: .; CDR3 protein: CASSPRGSGNTIYF; CDR3 DNA: TGTGCCAGCAGCCCACGGGGCTCTGGAAACACCATATATTTT
clone size: .; V gene: TRBV7-9; J gene: TRBJ2-1; D gene: TRBD2; CDR3 protein: CASSLLVGGVNEQFF; CDR3 DNA: TGTGCCAGCAGCTTATTGGTGGGAGGGGTCAATGAGCAGTTCTTC
clone size: .; V gene: TRBV5-4; J gene: TRBJ2-2; D gene: TRBD2; CDR3 protein: CASSLVLAGANTGELFF; CDR3 DNA: TGTGCCAGCAGCTTGGTTTTAGCGGGTGCGAACACCGGGGAGCTGTTTTTT
clone size: .; V gene: TRBV28; J gene: TRBJ1-2; D gene: TRBD1; CDR3 protein: CASSLLQGGYGYTF; CDR3 DNA: TGTGCCAGCAGTTTATTACAGGGGGGATATGGCTACACCTTC
clone size: once; V gene: TRBV28; J gene: TRBJ1-1; D gene: .; CDR3 protein: CASSLELRNTEAFF; CDR3 DNA: TGTGCCAGCAGTTTGGAGCTCAGGAACACTGAAGCTTTCTTT
clone size: .; V gene: TRBV12-3/TRBV12-4; J gene: TRBJ1-2; D gene: .; CDR3 protein: CASPPVEDGYTF; CDR3 DNA: TGTGCCAGCCCCCCGGTTGAGGATGGCTACACCTTC
clone size: .; V gene: TRBV7-9; J gene: TRBJ2-5; D gene: TRBD2; CDR3 protein: CASSGLAGDETQYF; CDR3 DNA: TGTGCCAGCTCAGGACTAGCGGGAGATGAGACCCAGTACTTC
clone size: .; V gene: TRBV6-5; J gene: TRBJ2-7; D gene: TRBD2; CDR3 protein: CASSHSGRQYEQYF; CDR3 DNA: TGTGCCAGCAGTCATAGCGGGAGGCAGTACGAGCAGTACTTC
clone size: .; V gene: TRBV19; J gene: TRBJ1-5; D gene: TRBD1; CDR3 protein: CASGGQGASSNQPQHF; CDR3 DNA: TGTGCCAGTGGGGGACAGGGTGCCTCTAGCAATCAGCCCCAGCATTTT
clone size: .; V gene: TRBV7-8; J gene: TRBJ1-1; D gene: .; CDR3 protein: CASSLPPHKEAFF; CDR3 DNA: TGTGCCAGCAGCTTACCCCCTCACAAGGAAGCTTTCTTT
clone size: .; V gene: TRBV6-5; J gene: TRBJ2-5; D gene: .; CDR3 protein: CASSYSGLGETQYF; CDR3 DNA: TGTGCCAGCAGTTACTCGGGCCTGGGAGAGACCCAGTACTTC
clone size: .; V gene: TRBV6-1; J gene: TRBJ1-5; D gene: TRBD1; CDR3 protein: CASSDGQAYQPQHF; CDR3 DNA: TGTGCCAGCAGTGATGGACAGGCGTATCAGCCCCAGCATTTT
clone size: .; V gene: TRBV28; J gene: TRBJ1-3; D gene: TRBD1; CDR3 protein: CASSSGGAYTIYF; CDR3 DNA: TGTGCCAGCAGTTCAGGGGGCGCGTACACCATATATTTT
clone size: few; V gene: TRBV9; J gene: TRBJ1-2; D gene: .; CDR3 protein: CASSVAQNYGYTF; CDR3 DNA: TGTGCCAGCAGCGTAGCACAGAACTATGGCTACACCTTC
clone size: .; V gene: TRBV28; J gene: TRBJ2-1; D gene: TRBD2; CDR3 protein: CASRPKLAGVPVF; CDR3 DNA: TGTGCCAGCAGACCTAAACTAGCGGGAGTCCCGGTCTTC
clone size: .; V gene: TRBV7-3; J gene: TRBJ2-2; D gene: TRBD2; CDR3 protein: CASGLAGVTGELFF; CDR3 DNA: TGTGCCAGCGGGCTAGCGGGAGTCACCGGGGAGCTGTTTTTT
clone size: .; V gene: TRBV12-3/TRBV12-4; J gene: TRBJ2-2; D gene: .; CDR3 protein: CDHHRANTGELFF; CDR3 DNA: TGTGACCACCATCGGGCGAACACCGGGGAGCTGTTTTTT
clone size: .; V gene: TRBV27; J gene: TRBJ2-7; D gene: TRBD2; CDR3 protein: CASRGGASGRYEQYF; CDR3 DNA: TGTGCCAGCAGGGGGGGGGCTAGCGGGAGATACGAGCAGTACTTC
clone size: .; V gene: TRBV12-3/TRBV12-4; J gene: TRBJ1-1; D gene: .; CDR3 protein: CASSLRGYTEAFF; CDR3 DNA: TGTGCCAGCAGCTTAAGGGGCTACACTGAAGCTTTCTTT
clone size: .; V gene: TRBV28; J gene: TRBJ2-7; D gene: .; CDR3 protein: CASSSNPLQPYEQYF; CDR3 DNA: TGTGCCAGCAGTTCAAACCCCTTACAGCCCTACGAGCAGTACTTC
clone size: .; V gene: TRBV6-6; J gene: TRBJ1-1; D gene: .; CDR3 protein: CASSRGAREGTEAFF; CDR3 DNA: TGTGCCAGCAGCCGCGGGGCTAGGGAAGGGACTGAAGCTTTCTTT
clone size: .; V gene: TRBV7-6; J gene: TRBJ2-1; D gene: TRBD2; CDR3 protein: CASSLDPGGGSEQFF; CDR3 DNA: TGTGCCAGCAGCTTAGATCCGGGAGGAGGGAGTGAGCAGTTCTTC
clone size: .; V gene: TRBV27; J gene: TRBJ2-2; D gene: TRBD2; CDR3 protein: CASSSSGRITGELFF; CDR3 DNA: TGTGCCAGCAGTTCGAGCGGGAGGATTACCGGGGAGCTGTTTTTT
clone size: .; V gene: TRBV6-4; J gene: TRBJ2-1; D gene: TRBD2; CDR3 protein: CASRRLAGGFGDEQFF; CDR3 DNA: TGTGCCAGCAGGAGACTAGCGGGAGGGTTTGGGGATGAGCAGTTCTTC
clone size: .; V gene: TRBV5-1; J gene: TRBJ2-1; D gene: TRBD2; CDR3 protein: CASSLSGTTYNEQFF; CDR3 DNA: TGCGCCAGCAGCTTGAGCGGGACCACCTACAATGAGCAGTTCTTC
clone size: few; V gene: TRBV15; J gene: TRBJ1-1; D gene: TRBD1; CDR3 protein: CATSLDRGRQAEAFF; CDR3 DNA: TGTGCCACCAGTTTAGACAGGGGGCGTCAGGCTGAAGCTTTCTTT
clone size: .; V gene: TRBV6-4; J gene: TRBJ2-6; D gene: TRBD1; CDR3 protein: CASSDGTGSGANVLTF; CDR3 DNA: TGTGCCAGCAGTGACGGGACAGGGTCTGGGGCCAACGTCCTGACTTTC